Each of the 24 T cell receptor beta chains below was sequenced from the same sample in a study of radiotherapy plus CTLA-4 blockade in lung cancer. TCRdb's copy holds only in-frame clones and misses some; the assay was immunoSEQ multiplex PCR. Altogether tens of thousands of clones are present, roughly three quarters being singletons, with the ten largest covering around 10%. The specimen was peripheral blood, collected from a patient treated with radiotherapy plus ipilimumab. These receptors were taken from a human donor with non-small cell lung cancer who had stable disease on radiotherapy plus ipilimumab.

This sequence joins TRBV5-1 and TRBJ2-5; 7 positions match TRBD1. This CDR3 is 14 amino acids long. V lost 2 bases, J lost 3 bases, and 4 bases stayed unmatched. Germline lookup yields CDR1 SGHRS and CDR2 YFSETQ. The CDR3 sequence: CASSLGTAEETQYF. CDR3 in DNA: TGCGCCAGCAGCTTAGGGACAGCGGAAGAGACCCAGTACTTC. Full variable domain (outside the CDR3, taken from reference TRBV5-1 and TRBJ2-5): KAGVTQTPRYLIKTRGQQVTLSCSPISGHRSVSWYQQTPGQGLQFLFEYFSETQRNKGNFPGRFSGRQFSNSRSEMNVSTLELGDSALYLCASSLGTAEETQYFGPGTRLLVL.

This clone was counted between two and nine times. The chain recombines TRBV6-4 with TRBJ2-2; no clear D. The V end lost 2 bases, the J end lost 5 bases, and 9 bases lay between the germline ends. The CDR3 is 14 residues long. Germline CDR1 reads MRHNA; CDR2 reads SNTAGT. The CDR3 region is CASSDTPSTGELFF. DNA of the CDR3: TGTGCCAGCAGTGACACCCCTAGTACCGGGGAGCTGTTTTTT.

The genes are TRBV25-1 and TRBJ2-1, with 13 nucleotides matching TRBD2. Per germline, CDR1 MGHDK and CDR2 SYGVNS. The V and J ends lost 6 bases and 4 bases, in that order; junction bases with no gene match: 3. The CDR3 extends over 15 amino acids. The CDR3 DNA follows: TGTGCCAGCAGCCGACTAGCGGGGGGATACAATGAGCAGTTCTTC. Translation: CASSRLAGGYNEQFF.

This chain links TRBV10-3 with TRBJ2-3, with D unclear. V shed 2 bases and J shed 1 base, with 1 base lying between them. The germline V gene encodes CDR1 ENHRY and CDR2 SYGVKD. The CDR3 has 12 amino acids. CDR3 loop: CAISERTDTQYF. The CDR3 region has the DNA TGTGCCATCAGTGAGCGCACAGATACGCAGTATTTT.

This clone was detected once. The V call is TRBV7-7, the J call TRBJ2-3; possible D gene TRBD2, 6 bases. The germline V gene has CDR1 SSHAT and CDR2 FNYEAQ (reference sequence). V lost 1 base, J lost 10 bases, and 15 bases lay in between. The CDR3 is 14 amino acids. The CDR3 DNA sequence: TGTGCCAGCAGCTTAGGAGGGCGAGGCGGGGCGCAGTATTTT. It codes for CASSLGGRGGAQYF. The full variable domain, rest sourced from reference TRBV7-7 and TRBJ2-3, is GAGVSQSPRYKVTKRGQDVTLRCDPISSHATLYWYQQALGQGPEFLTYFNYEAQPDKSGLPSDRFSAERPEGSISTLTIQRTEQRDSAMYRCASSLGGRGGAQYFGPGTRLTVL.

This chain connects TRBV11-3 to TRBJ1-6; 7 nucleotides agree with TRBD1. With V trimmed by 4 bases and J by 10 bases, 1 base remained unmatched. Looked up from germline, CDR1 is SGHNT and CDR2 is YENEEA. This CDR3 is 12 amino acids long. CDR3 sequence: CASSSGGSPLHF. CDR3 in DNA: TGTGCCAGCAGCTCAGGGGGATCACCCCTCCACTTT. Full variable domain (remainder filled in from reference TRBV11-3 and TRBJ1-6): EAGVVQSPRYKIIEKKQPVAFWCNPISGHNTLYWYLQNLGQGPELLIRYENEEAVDDSQLPKDRFSAERLKGVDSTLKIQPAELGDSAVYLCASSSGGSPLHFGNGTRLTVT.

CDR3 loop: CASSSTTGGRGEAFF. In DNA form, the CDR3 reads TGTGCCAGCAGTTCCACGACAGGGGGCAGGGGTGAAGCTTTCTTT. This chain connects TRBV6-5 to TRBJ1-1; the match to TRBD1 covers 10 bases. Germline V gene lookup returns CDR1 MNHEY and CDR2 SVGAGI. The trim removed 4 bases at V and 7 bases at J, leaving 9 bases unmatched. The CDR3 has 15 residues.

The chain joins TRBV28 to TRBJ1-2; D call uncertain. Deletions cut 7 bases from V and 2 bases from J, with 17 bases between. Germline V gene sequence: CDR1 MDHEN, CDR2 SYDVKM. CDR3 length: 15 residues. The DNA of the CDR3 is TGTGCCAGCACCATCCCCCCCCCGGAGAACTATGGCTACACCTTC. It is translated as CASTIPPPENYGYTF.

CDR3 nucleotides: TGTGCCAGCAGCTTAGGGGGGGGATCCTACGAGCAGTACGTC. This gives the protein CASSLGGGSYEQYV. V and J are TRBV7-9 and TRBJ2-7; TRBD2 matches 7 bases. Trimming cost V 1 base and J 1 base; bases outside gene matches: 1. This CDR3 is 14 amino acids long. From germline, CDR1 is SEHNR and CDR2 FQNEAQ (reference sequence).

This clone turned up a few times. V is TRBV4-3 and J is TRBJ1-6; possible D gene TRBD1, 6 bases. Germline V gene sequence: CDR1 LGHNA, CDR2 YSLEER. With 0 bases removed from V and 10 bases from J, the gap between germline ends came to 19 bases. CDR3 length: 17 residues. The CDR3 DNA sequence: TGCGCCAGCAGCCAAGAATCGGGGGCCCCAAAGGGCTCACCCCTCCACTTT. Translation: CASSQESGAPKGSPLHF.

The chain uses TRBV19 and TRBJ2-1; 8 nucleotides align to TRBD2. V dropped 1 base and J dropped 3; count of bases not matched to a gene: 5. Germline V CDR1 and CDR2: LNHDA, SQIVND (reference sequence). This CDR3 spans 16 amino acids. Here the CDR3 reads CASSIGTGGRYNEQFF. The CDR3 DNA reads as TGTGCCAGTAGTATAGGTACGGGGGGGCGCTACAATGAGCAGTTCTTC.

This clone was counted between two and nine times. V gene TRBV19 combines with J gene TRBJ1-3; 7 bases are a match to TRBD1. Trimming at V came to 9 bases and at J to 0 bases, leaving 8 bases not matched to a gene. Germline CDR1 is LNHDA and CDR2 is SQIVND (reference sequence). The CDR3 loop spans 15 amino acids. The CDR3 region has the DNA TGTGCCAGCCGGGACAGTCCTTTCTCTGGAAACACCATATATTTT. Translation gives CASRDSPFSGNTIYF.

The genes are TRBV28 and TRBJ2-5, with TRBD1 as a possible D gene (5 bases). Trimming cost V 3 bases and J 2 bases, with 13 bases left between them. The CDR3 runs to 15 residues. In germline, CDR1 is MDHEN, CDR2 SYDVKM. This CDR3 is CASSFADSLQETQYF. The CDR3 bases are TGTGCCAGCAGTTTTGCCGACAGTTTACAAGAGACCCAGTACTTC. Combining the CDR3 with reference TRBV28 and TRBJ2-5 gives the whole variable domain DVKVTQSSRYLVKRTGEKVFLECVQDMDHENMFWYRQDPGLGLRLIYFSYDVKMKEKGDIPEGYSVSREKKERFSLILESASTNQTSMYLCASSFADSLQETQYFGPGTRLLVL.

This clone occurred a few times. This chain joins TRBV29-1 and TRBJ2-3; D uncertain. Germline CDR1 is SQVTM and CDR2 is ANQGSEA. CDR3 length: 12 residues. V dropped 7 bases and J dropped 0 bases, with 8 bases sitting between them. The CDR3 sequence is CSAWGSTDTQYF. Here the CDR3 DNA reads TGCAGCGCCTGGGGTAGCACAGATACGCAGTATTTT.

This clone was detected a few times. CDR3: CASSFKINEKLFF. CDR3 nucleotide sequence: TGCGCCAGCAGCTTCAAGATTAATGAAAAACTGTTTTTT. The chain is built from TRBV5-1 and TRBJ1-4; D unclear. V lost 2 bases and J 4 bases, leaving 6 bases between the germline ends. In germline, CDR1 is SGHRS, CDR2 YFSETQ. The CDR3 has 13 residues.

The chain carries TRBV11-2 and TRBJ2-5, with 8 nucleotides matching TRBD2. J gave up 5 bases and V 5 bases, and 16 bases lay outside the gene matches. The CDR3 contains 17 residues. The germline CDR1 and CDR2 sequences are SGHAT and FQNNGV. CDR3 region: CASSPRSFGGARETQYF. Written as DNA, the CDR3 is TGTGCCAGCAGCCCGAGGTCATTCGGGGGGGCCAGGGAGACCCAGTACTTC.

The chain combines TRBV6-1 with TRBJ1-1; possibly TRBD1 for D (5 bases). V was cut by 4 bases and J by 0 bases, with 12 bases left in between. From germline, CDR1 is MNHNS and CDR2 SASEGT. The CDR3 loop spans 15 amino acids. CDR3 loop: CASSADMPVNTEAFF. The CDR3 DNA follows: TGTGCCAGCAGTGCGGACATGCCGGTGAACACTGAAGCTTTCTTT.

V and J are TRBV18 and TRBJ2-1; a possible D gene is TRBD2 (6 bases). CDR1 KGHSH and CDR2 LQKENI come from the germline V gene. The CDR3 loop spans 17 amino acids. V lost 3 bases and J 4 bases, leaving 19 bases between the germline ends. CDR3 nucleotide sequence: TGTGCCAGCTCACCTCCCCGACAGCGTGCGGGGTACAATGAGCAGTTCTTC. Translating gives CASSPPRQRAGYNEQFF.

V is TRBV6-1 and J is TRBJ2-5; a weak D match, TRBD2 (6 bases). Germline CDR1 reads MNHNS; CDR2 reads SASEGT. This CDR3 region has 14 residues. Between the trimmed V and J ends, which lost 3 bases and 7 bases, there was a span of 15 bases. The CDR3 is CASSEEGDSGTQYF. The CDR3 nucleotides are TGTGCCAGCAGTGAGGAAGGGGACTCGGGGACCCAGTACTTC.

J is TRBJ1-1 and V is TRBV7-2; 7 nucleotides align to TRBD1. Germline V gene data show CDR1 as SGHTA and CDR2 as FQGNSA. This CDR3 is 15 amino acids long. V lost 1 base to trimming and J lost 4 bases; unmatched junction nucleotides: 6. The CDR3 sequence: CASSLGGSGGTEAFF. CDR3 DNA sequence: TGTGCCAGCAGCTTAGGCGGCTCAGGGGGCACTGAAGCTTTCTTT.

The chain's CDR3 is CASSPRSNSYNEQFF. As DNA, the CDR3 is TGTGCCAGTAGCCCCCGGTCGAATTCCTACAATGAGCAGTTCTTC. The chain is built from TRBV19 and TRBJ2-1; no firm D call. Germline CDR1 and CDR2: LNHDA and SQIVND (reference sequence). This CDR3 is built from 15 residues. V was cut by 6 bases and J by 1 base, with 13 bases left in between.

V is TRBV27 and J is TRBJ2-1, with unresolved D. This CDR3 has 11 amino acids. Germline loops: CDR1 MNHEY, CDR2 SMNVEV (reference sequence). V lost 3 bases, J lost 7 bases, and 4 bases lay in between. CDR3 sequence reads: CASSLGNEQFF. CDR3 nucleotides: TGTGCCAGCAGTTTGGGGAATGAGCAGTTCTTC.

The genes are TRBV9 and TRBJ1-2, with 8 bases fitting TRBD1. Germline V gives CDR1 SGDLS, CDR2 YYNGEE. The CDR3 is made up of 14 amino acids. The trim removed 0 bases at V and 2 bases at J, leaving 0 bases unmatched. The CDR3 nucleotides are TGTGCCAGCAGCGTAGACAGGGGGAACTATGGCTACACCTTC. This sequence encodes CASSVDRGNYGYTF.

This rearrangement joins TRBV5-6 to TRBJ2-3; D is perhaps TRBD2 (5 bases). From germline, CDR1 is SGHDT and CDR2 YYEEEE. This CDR3 has 17 amino acids. The V gene lost 1 base and the J gene lost 11 bases, with 26 bases spanning the gap. The CDR3 sequence is CASSLTTSGTLGRKQYF. The CDR3 DNA reads as TGTGCCAGCAGCTTGACCACTTCAGGAACACTAGGCCGTAAGCAGTATTTT.